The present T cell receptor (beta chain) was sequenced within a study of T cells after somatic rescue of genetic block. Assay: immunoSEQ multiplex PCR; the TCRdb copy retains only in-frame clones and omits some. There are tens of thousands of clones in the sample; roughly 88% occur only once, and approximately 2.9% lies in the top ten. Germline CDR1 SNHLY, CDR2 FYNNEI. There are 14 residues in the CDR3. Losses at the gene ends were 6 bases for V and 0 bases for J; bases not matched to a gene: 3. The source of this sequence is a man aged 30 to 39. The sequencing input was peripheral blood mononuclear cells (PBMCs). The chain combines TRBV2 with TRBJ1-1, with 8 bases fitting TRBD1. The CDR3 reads CASRGQAMNTEAFF. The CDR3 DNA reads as TGTGCCAGCAGGGGACAGGCGATGAACACTGAAGCTTTCTTT.